This entry is about one T cell receptor beta chain. This sample was included in a study of early T cells in non-severe SARS-CoV-2 infection. Individual cDNA molecules were tagged with unique molecular identifiers. One entry per CDR3 protein, called by TCRdb with MiXCR from the 5' RACE reads. This table has tens of thousands of distinct CDR3 sequences, less than 15% appearing once. The CDR3 contains 13 residues. V lost 4 bases and J 5 bases, leaving 11 bases between the germline ends. Germline CDR1 reads LGHDT; CDR2 reads YNNKEL (reference sequence). This TCR was sampled from an adult who was a healthcare worker with PCR-confirmed SARS-CoV-2 infection or an uninfected control (not recorded which). Sequencing was done on a sample of whole blood. The chain uses TRBV3-1 and TRBJ2-5, with D unresolved. The CDR3 bases are TGTGCCAGCAGCCGCCCCGGCCTGGAGACCCAGTACTTC. Translated: CASSRPGLETQYF.